This TCR beta chain emerged from a study of metastatic and nonmetastatic thyroid tumors (dated by TCRdb to the early 2020s). Broadly, across the study: The researchers compared repertoires between peripheral blood samples and tumor or nodule tissue samples from patients with malignant or benign thyroid disease.

This clone was observed at least ten times. It lacks a known antigen. No base quality information exists; no much larger clone differs at one position. Paper-wide results and their limitations: In both blood and tumor samples, malignant tumors were reported to have significantly higher TCR beta diversity than benign nodules.

Reading the germline V gene gives CDR1 KGHSH and CDR2 LQKENI. The junction shows trimming of 2 bases on V and 1 base on J, plus 11 bases between the germline ends. CDR3 length: 15 amino acids, cysteine to phenylalanine. Just CDR3 DNA is preserved here, 45 bases in frame from base 1. None of the patients had been given any treatment before thyroid surgery. The study retrospectively analysed patient clinical samples collected from about 2012 to 2019 using T-cell receptor beta sequencing. Preparation of the library involved PCR. The sequencer listed for this sample is Illumina HiSeq 4000. High-throughput sequencing was used to profile the CDR3 region of the TCR beta-chain in every patient. For the original study's pipeline: The researchers built a classifier to tell apart papillary thyroid cancer patients with distant metastasis, based on CDR3 differences among clinicopathological groups. The Shannon index was used to measure repertoire diversity, and the Morisita-Horn index was used to measure how similar tumor and blood repertoires were. In TCRdb, the public reads were trimmed at Q25 with fastp and aligned with MiXCR, with productive beta chains retained. These V and J calls rely on TCRdb rather than the paper's analysis. Recorded for this sample are about 34,000 clones; under 20% of them occurred a single time. The ten largest clones capture roughly 7% of the sample.

This sequence was found in a female donor with papillary thyroid cancer or a benign thyroid nodule (not recorded which). Some clones in this sample may be carry-over from other donors' samples. Rearrangement joined TRBV18 to TRBJ1-1, with the D gene call left open. The sequencing input was blood. Read as DNA, the sequence is TGTGCCAGCTCACCAAGAGACACTTCGAACACTGAAGCTTTCTTT. Translated, this is CASSPRDTSNTEAFF.